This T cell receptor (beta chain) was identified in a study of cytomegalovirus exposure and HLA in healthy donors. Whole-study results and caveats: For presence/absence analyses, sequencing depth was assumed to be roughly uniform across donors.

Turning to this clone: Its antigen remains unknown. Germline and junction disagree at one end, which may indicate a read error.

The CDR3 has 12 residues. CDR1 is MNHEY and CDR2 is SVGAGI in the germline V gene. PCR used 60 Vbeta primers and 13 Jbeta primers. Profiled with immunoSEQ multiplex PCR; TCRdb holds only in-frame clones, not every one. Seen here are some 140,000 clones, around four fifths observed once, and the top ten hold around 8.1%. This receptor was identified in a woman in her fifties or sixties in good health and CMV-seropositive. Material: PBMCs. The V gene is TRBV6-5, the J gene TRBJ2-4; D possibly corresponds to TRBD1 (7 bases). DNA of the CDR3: TGTGCCAGCAGTTCCCCAGCAGGGGGGCCTCACTTC. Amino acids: CASSSPAGGPHF.